This paragraph reports one TCR beta chain. Sequenced by immunoSEQ multiplex PCR; TCRdb stores in-frame clones only, minus some. The data hold 300,000 or so clones, with more than 85% observed a single time. Germline CDR1 reads SGHRS; CDR2 reads YFSETQ. Germline trimming cut 1 base from V and 5 bases from J; bases unmatched to any gene: 10. The CDR3 runs to 16 residues. The data were taken from a study of blood T cell repertoires in COVID-19. About the study: T cells, B-cell-depleted T cells, or PBMCs supplied cDNA or gDNA.

The chain combines TRBV5-1 with TRBJ2-7; 9 bases fit TRBD1. Source material: PBMCs or T cells enriched from blood (not recorded which). The TCR originated in a woman aged 25 to 39 who had recovered from COVID-19. The CDR3 DNA follows: TGCGCCAGCAGCTTGTTTGTGGCGGGACAGGGAAACGAGCAGTACTTC. Translating it yields CASSLFVAGQGNEQYF.